A single sample is the source of the 24 T cell receptor beta chains below, sequenced in a study of shared clonotypes between healthy human individuals. Using immunoSEQ multiplex PCR, the repertoire was profiled, and TCRdb retains in-frame clones only, with some absent. This sample has millions of clones, with around 90% found just once. Input material: naive CD4+ T cells sorted from blood. Regarding subset: CD45RA+ positively selected. The origin of the receptors is a man aged 18-30 years in good health.

This chain connects TRBV7-2 to TRBJ1-3, with D tentatively TRBD1 (5 bases). V was clipped by 3 bases and J by 0 bases, with 12 bases between them. This CDR3 has 16 residues. The germline CDR1 and CDR2 sequences are SGHTA and FQGNSA. In DNA, the CDR3 is TGTGCCAGCAGCTTGGAGGGACCTCTCTCTGGAAACACCATATATTTT. It translates to CASSLEGPLSGNTIYF.

The V gene is TRBV10-2, the J gene TRBJ1-3; D not certain. This CDR3 spans 13 amino acids. Looked up from germline, CDR1 is WSHSY and CDR2 is SAAADI. V gave up 10 bases and J gave up 0 bases, with 10 bases separating them. CDR3 nucleotides: TGCGCCACCATGATTAGCTCTGGAAACACCATATATTTT. Its translation: CATMISSGNTIYF.

The chain uses TRBV7-6 and TRBJ1-2; 8 bases agree with TRBD1. Germline loops: CDR1 SGHVS, CDR2 FNYEAQ. The CDR3 is 14 residues long. V lost 5 bases and J lost 4; bases outside the gene matches: 6. The CDR3 sequence: CASSPQGAGYGYTF. The CDR3 coding sequence is TGTGCCAGCAGCCCTCAGGGGGCCGGCTATGGCTACACCTTC.

The chain couples TRBV2 to TRBJ2-1, with 11 bases aligning to TRBD2. After removal of 4 bases from V and 13 bases from J, the junction contained 3 bases not matched to a gene. CDR3 length: 12 residues. Germline CDR1 and CDR2: SNHLY and FYNNEI. CDR3 amino acids: CASSGSGRGQFF. In DNA, the CDR3 is TGTGCCAGCAGTGGTAGCGGGAGGGGACAGTTCTTC.

As for this clone: Other DNA sequences in this specimen translate into the identical CDR3. This chain connects TRBV5-1 to TRBJ2-2; 7 bases line up with TRBD1. Germline values: CDR1 SGHRS, CDR2 YFSETQ. The CDR3 consists of 15 residues. Trimming cost V 4 bases and J 4 bases; bases outside gene matches: 7. The CDR3 reads CASSSGQGVTGELFF. For the CDR3, the DNA is TGCGCCAGCAGCAGTGGTCAGGGGGTCACCGGGGAGCTGTTTTTT. The whole variable domain, filled in from reference TRBV5-1 and TRBJ2-2, reads KAGVTQTPRYLIKTRGQQVTLSCSPISGHRSVSWYQQTPGQGLQFLFEYFSETQRNKGNFPGRFSGRQFSNSRSEMNVSTLELGDSALYLCASSSGQGVTGELFFGEGSRLTVL.

J is TRBJ2-2 and V is TRBV6-5; D not resolved. With 2 bases removed from V and 1 base from J, the gap between germline ends came to 5 bases. There are 14 residues in the CDR3. CDR1 and CDR2 from the germline V gene are MNHEY and SVGAGI. The CDR3 DNA follows: TGTGCCAGCAGTTACGGAGAGAACACCGGGGAGCTGTTTTTT. It codes for CASSYGENTGELFF.

The count of this clone is one. The genes are TRBV6-6 and TRBJ1-6, with 9 bases fitting TRBD1. Per germline, CDR1 MNHNY and CDR2 SVGAGI (reference sequence). There are 15 residues in the CDR3. V shed 0 bases and J 9 bases; nucleotides not matched to a gene: 3. The CDR3: CASSYSGTGSSPLHF. CDR3 DNA sequence: TGTGCCAGCAGTTACTCTGGGACAGGGAGTTCACCCCTCCACTTT.

This clone was seen more than once but under ten times. The sample carries other DNA sequences with the same CDR3. The J gene is TRBJ1-1, the V gene TRBV10-3; D is unclear. The CDR3 loop spans 11 amino acids. V lost 2 bases, J lost 7 bases, and 5 bases lay in between. Germline loops: CDR1 ENHRY, CDR2 SYGVKD. The CDR3: CAISEGSEAFF. The DNA for the CDR3 is TGTGCCATCAGTGAGGGCAGTGAAGCTTTCTTT.

The chain links TRBV7-2 to TRBJ1-1; D ambiguous. Germline V lookup: CDR1 SGHTA, CDR2 FQGNSA. Trimming took off 2 bases at V and 10 bases at J, with 14 bases between the two ends. The CDR3 has 13 residues. DNA for the CDR3: TGTGCCAGCAGCTTAAATGCAGATTTCGGAGCTTTCTTT. Amino acid sequence: CASSLNADFGAFF.

A remark on this clone: This specimen includes other DNA sequences encoding the same CDR3. The chain carries TRBV9 and TRBJ2-5, with 10 bases lining up with TRBD1. Germline CDR1 and CDR2: SGDLS and YYNGEE. Unmatched junction bases numbered 3, after V lost 0 bases and J lost 4 bases. The CDR3 sequence is 15 residues long. CDR3 residues: CASSVGDRGLETQYF. The DNA for the CDR3 is TGTGCCAGCAGCGTAGGGGACAGGGGATTAGAGACCCAGTACTTC.

Comments on this clone: In the same sample, other DNA sequences code for this CDR3. The chain uses TRBV18 and TRBJ2-7; 11 bases align to TRBD1. The CDR3 has 15 amino acids. Germline V gene sequence: CDR1 KGHSH, CDR2 LQKENI. V shed 3 bases, J shed 3 bases, and the junction held 4 bases outside the gene matches. The CDR3 region is CASSPTGTGGYEQYF. As DNA, the CDR3 is TGTGCCAGCTCACCGACCGGGACAGGGGGCTACGAGCAGTACTTC.

This clone appeared once. The chain is built from TRBV2 and TRBJ2-7; possibly TRBD1 for D (5 bases). Trimming stripped 7 bases from V and 3 bases from J, with 13 bases between. This CDR3 region has 13 residues. Looked up from germline, CDR1 is SNHLY and CDR2 is FYNNEI. The CDR3 nucleotides are TGTGCCAGCAAGGGGCGGCCCCGCTACGAGCAGTACTTC. Protein sequence: CASKGRPRYEQYF.

The CDR3 loop reads CASTNAGRGPDEQFF. The DNA for the CDR3 is TGTGCCAGCACTAACGCGGGTCGCGGTCCCGATGAGCAGTTCTTC. The genes are TRBV6-6 and TRBJ2-1; a weak D match, TRBD2 (5 bases). CDR1 is MNHNY and CDR2 is SVGAGI in the germline V gene (reference sequence). Trimming removed 7 bases at V and 8 bases at J, with 21 bases between. This CDR3 spans 15 amino acids.

V gene TRBV11-2 combines with J gene TRBJ2-1, with D possibly TRBD1 on 5 matching bases. The CDR3 is 17 residues long. The germline gives CDR1 SGHAT, CDR2 FQNNGV. The ends were cut back, 5 bases at V and 6 bases at J, with 23 bases in the middle. The CDR3 reads CASSILTSRVGVNEQFF. The CDR3 DNA is TGTGCCAGCAGCATCCTAACTTCCAGGGTAGGGGTCAATGAGCAGTTCTTC.

The chain is built from TRBV19 and TRBJ1-2; no firm D call. Trimming removed 1 base from V and 0 bases from J, with 9 bases in between. The length of the CDR3 is 15 residues. Germline loops: CDR1 LNHDA, CDR2 SQIVND (reference sequence). CDR3 DNA: TGTGCCAGTAGTATAGCGCCAGCAGCTAACTATGGCTACACCTTC. Residues: CASSIAPAANYGYTF.

The V gene is TRBV30, the J gene TRBJ1-1, with 7 positions matching TRBD1. Germline V gene lookup returns CDR1 GTSNPN and CDR2 SVGIG (reference sequence). The CDR3 runs 16 residues. V lost 4 bases to trimming and J lost 0 bases; unmatched junction nucleotides: 11. The CDR3 sequence: CAWKEMGRGLNTEAFF. Here the CDR3 DNA reads TGTGCCTGGAAAGAAATGGGAAGGGGGCTGAACACTGAAGCTTTCTTT.

Turning to this clone: The sample carries other DNA sequences with the same CDR3. This chain joins TRBV19 and TRBJ2-2; D not certain. Germline V gives CDR1 LNHDA, CDR2 SQIVND (reference sequence). V was trimmed by 3 bases and J by 0 bases, leaving 5 bases between them. The CDR3 is made up of 14 amino acids. The DNA for the CDR3 is TGTGCCAGTAGTATCTCTCCGAACACCGGGGAGCTGTTTTTT. Protein: CASSISPNTGELFF.

The genes are TRBV13 and TRBJ2-5; tentatively, D is TRBD1 (6 bases). Deletions cut 6 bases from V and 5 bases from J, with 25 bases between. Germline CDR1 is PRHDT and CDR2 is FYEKMQ (reference sequence). The CDR3 sequence is 17 residues long. In nucleotides, the CDR3 is TGTGCCAGCAGTTACAGTACTGGCAGGGGCGTCCGGGAGACCCAGTACTTC. It yields the protein CASSYSTGRGVRETQYF. Complete variable domain (other parts from reference TRBV13 and TRBJ2-5): AAGVIQSPRHLIKEKRETATLKCYPIPRHDTVYWYQQGPGQDPQFLISFYEKMQSDKGSIPDRFSAQQFSDYHSELNMSSLELGDSALYFCASSYSTGRGVRETQYFGPGTRLLVL.

The V gene is TRBV6-5, the J gene TRBJ2-7; 8 nucleotides agree with TRBD1. The V segment lost 5 bases and the J segment 6 bases; nucleotides outside the gene matches: 9. Germline V lookup: CDR1 MNHEY, CDR2 SVGAGI. This CDR3 spans 14 amino acids. In DNA, the CDR3 is TGTGCCAGCAGTAGATCCGGGACAGGAATCGAGCAGTACTTC. Translated: CASSRSGTGIEQYF.

The V and J genes are TRBV28 and TRBJ1-2; 10 bases align to TRBD1. V was clipped by 3 bases and J by 1 base; unmatched bases: 20. The CDR3 spans 21 residues. The V gene's germline CDR1 is MDHEN and CDR2 SYDVKM. This chain's CDR3 is CASSFTLFLGQGLRFNYGYTF. CDR3 nucleotides: TGTGCCAGCAGTTTTACCTTGTTCCTGGGACAGGGGTTACGATTTAACTATGGCTACACCTTC.

With regard to this clone: The sample holds other DNA sequences that translate to the same CDR3. This rearrangement joins TRBV25-1 to TRBJ1-1, with 7 bases aligning to TRBD1. Germline CDR1 MGHDK, CDR2 SYGVNS. V gave up 6 bases and J gave up 0 bases; unmatched junction bases: 1. The CDR3 consists of 13 residues. In DNA form, the CDR3 reads TGTGCCAGCAGGGGACAGCTGAACACTGAAGCTTTCTTT. Protein product: CASRGQLNTEAFF.

The CDR3 loop reads CASSITRQPQHF. In DNA form, the CDR3 reads TGTGCCAGTAGTATAACCCGTCAGCCCCAGCATTTT. The chain employs TRBV19 and TRBJ1-5; D is unresolved. Trimming stripped 2 bases from V and 6 bases from J, with 5 bases between. The CDR3 length is 12 residues. Germline CDR1 is LNHDA and CDR2 is SQIVND (reference sequence).

The chain combines TRBV5-8 with TRBJ2-7; maybe TRBD1 (8 bases). Deletions cut 1 base from V and 1 base from J, with 12 bases between. CDR1 and CDR2 (germline): SGHTS, YDEGEE. CDR3 length equals 15 residues. CDR3 sequence: CASSLTGGGSYEQYF. Here the CDR3 DNA reads TGTGCCAGCAGCTTGACAGGGGGAGGGTCCTACGAGCAGTACTTC. Drawing the rest from reference TRBV5-8 and TRBJ2-7, the complete variable domain is EAGVTQSPTHLIKTRGQQATLRCSPISGHTSVYWYQQALGLGLQFLLWYDEGEERNRGNFPPRFSGRQFPNYSSELNVNALELEDSALYLCASSLTGGGSYEQYFGPGTRLTVT.

The chain links TRBV6-6 to TRBJ2-5; D gene ambiguous. Trimming left V 0 bases short and J 4 bases short, with 9 bases between. Per the germline V gene, CDR1 is MNHNY and CDR2 is SVGAGI (reference sequence). The CDR3 extends over 14 amino acids. The CDR3 region is CASSYSGSLETQYF. As DNA, the CDR3 is TGTGCCAGCAGTTACTCGGGGTCGTTAGAGACCCAGTACTTC.